The TCR beta chain under discussion was sequenced for a study of shared clonotypes between healthy human individuals. This CDR3 has 13 residues. CDR1 MRHNA and CDR2 SNTAGT come from the germline V gene. Deletions cut 5 bases from V and 6 bases from J, with 12 bases between. The genomic DNA of each subset was split evenly across several immunoSEQ plates. Generated by immunoSEQ multiplex PCR, the TCRdb table keeps only in-frame clones and is missing some. The sample has some 360,000 clones, less than 75% seen once. Turning to this clone: As yet, its antigen is unknown.

Study-level results: Sorted-subset sequencing was shown by rarefaction to be incomplete despite large depth.

A CD45RA-negative memory subset and a CD45RA+ naive subset were separated from the CD4+ cells. Specimen: memory CD4+ T cells sorted from blood. Subset defined: CD45RA-negative fraction. The chain employs TRBV6-4 and TRBJ2-3; D is unresolved. This TCR derives from a man in his thirties or forties in good health. CDR3 sequence: CASSPTLIDTQYF. The DNA of the CDR3 is TGTGCCAGCAGTCCCACTCTTATTGATACGCAGTATTTT.